The 15 T cell receptor beta chains given below trace back to one sample, sequenced in a study of blood T cells in healthy people across ages. A second PCR, run for roughly 7 to 11 cycles, used a sample-barcoded 5' primer plus a J-beta primer mix. TCRdb called the 5' RACE reads again in MiXCR, with one record for every CDR3 protein. Among about 630,000 distinct CDR3 sequences, 20% to 25% were seen once, and the ten largest hold 3% to 4.5%. The source material was blood. These receptors were collected from a man in his 70s in good health.

This clonotype has ten or more counts. V and J are TRBV7-2 and TRBJ1-1; D is undetermined. The CDR3 has 13 residues. Per the germline V gene, CDR1 is SGHTA and CDR2 is FQGNSA. Trimming stripped 2 bases from V and 1 base from J, with 5 bases between. The CDR3 protein is CASSLRQNTEAFF. CDR3 bases: TGTGCCAGCAGCTTAAGACAGAACACTGAAGCTTTCTTT.

V usage is TRBV6-6 and J usage is TRBJ2-7, with 10 bases lining up with TRBD2. This CDR3 is 16 amino acids long. CDR1 MNHNY and CDR2 SVGAGI come from the germline V gene (reference sequence). V gave up 2 bases and J gave up 3 bases; unmatched junction bases: 7. Here the CDR3 reads CASSYVQREGRYEQYF. CDR3 DNA: TGTGCCAGCAGTTACGTCCAGCGGGAGGGCCGCTACGAGCAGTACTTC.

This clonotype has a handful of counts. The chain recombines TRBV7-9 with TRBJ2-5; D gene unclear. The DNA end lines up better with TRBJ2-1; the J call may be wrong. The CDR3 runs to 15 residues. Germline V gene sequence: CDR1 SEHNR, CDR2 FQNEAQ (reference sequence). CDR3 region: CASSLDLGPSNEQFF. The CDR3 DNA is TGTGCCAGCAGCTTAGATCTAGGGCCTTCCAATGAGCAGTTCTTC.

This clonotype was detected only a few times. The chain combines TRBV2 with TRBJ2-1; TRBD2 aligns across 12 bases. CDR1 is SNHLY and CDR2 is FYNNEI in the germline V gene. The CDR3 is made up of 18 amino acids. Trimming cost V 7 bases and J 4 bases; bases outside gene matches: 14. The CDR3 DNA follows: TGTGCCAGCATAGCGGAGACTAGCGGGAGTGCACTGTACAATGAGCAGTTCTTC. This gives the protein CASIAETSGSALYNEQFF.

The chain recombines TRBV20-1 with TRBJ2-5; no clear D. The germline V gene encodes CDR1 DFQATT and CDR2 SNEGSKA (reference sequence). The CDR3 sequence is 11 residues long. V was pared by 6 bases and J by 5 bases, with 10 bases between. CDR3 residues: CSALLMETQYF. The DNA for the CDR3 is TGCAGTGCCCTTCTTATGGAGACCCAGTACTTC.

V gene TRBV4-1 combines with J gene TRBJ2-3, with 9 positions matching TRBD1. V gave up 3 bases and J gave up 0 bases; unmatched junction bases: 4. This CDR3 is 16 amino acids long. Germline V gene data show CDR1 as MGHRA and CDR2 as YSYEKL. The CDR3 DNA follows: TGCGCCAGCAGCCATGGGACAGGGTACAGCACAGATACGCAGTATTTT. Protein product: CASSHGTGYSTDTQYF.

The rearrangement joins TRBV4-1 to TRBJ2-1; the match to TRBD2 covers 9 bases. The CDR3 has 17 residues. Trimming took 1 base from V and 6 from J; bases not matched to a gene: 10. In germline, CDR1 is MGHRA, CDR2 YSYEKL. CDR3 nucleotide sequence: TGCGCCAGCAGCCAAGTATCCCTTAGCGGGAGCCGCAATGAGCAGTTCTTC. It encodes CASSQVSLSGSRNEQFF.

J is TRBJ2-5 and V is TRBV12-3 or TRBV12-4; 10 bases fit TRBD2. The tail of the sequence fits TRBJ2-1 better, so the J call may be wrong. The CDR3 sequence is 14 residues long. CDR3 amino acids: CASSFETSGNEQFF. The CDR3 coding sequence is TGTGCCAGCAGTTTTGAGACTAGCGGGAATGAGCAGTTCTTC.

This clonotype was seen only a few times. The V call is TRBV29-1, the J call TRBJ2-3, with a weak D call TRBD2 (5 bases). Deletions cut 1 base from V and 0 bases from J, with 8 bases between. The CDR3 extends over 14 amino acids. The germline gives CDR1 SQVTM, CDR2 ANQGSEA. The CDR3 spells CSVEAGDSTDTQYF. In nucleotides, the CDR3 is TGCAGCGTTGAAGCCGGGGATAGCACAGATACGCAGTATTTT.

The chain combines TRBV9 with TRBJ2-2; TRBD2 matches at 7 bases. CDR1 SGDLS and CDR2 YYNGEE come from the germline V gene. CDR3 length equals 15 residues. After removal of 0 bases from V and 4 bases from J, the junction contained 3 bases not matched to a gene. The CDR3, as DNA: TGTGCCAGCAGCGTAGGTCTAGCGGTCACCGGGGAGCTGTTTTTT. Protein sequence: CASSVGLAVTGELFF. The whole variable domain, remainder taken from reference TRBV9 and TRBJ2-2, is DSGVTQTPKHLITATGQRVTLRCSPRSGDLSVYWYQQSLDQGLQFLIQYYNGEERAKGNILERFSAQQFPDLHSELNLSSLELGDSALYFCASSVGLAVTGELFFGEGSRLTVL.

The chain recombines TRBV20-1 with TRBJ2-3; unclear D gene. From germline, CDR1 is DFQATT and CDR2 SNEGSKA (reference sequence). This CDR3 spans 14 amino acids. V was cut by 1 base and J by 7 bases, with 15 bases left in between. CDR3 DNA: TGCAGTGCTAGAGTACGGGTGGATTCAAATACGCAGTATTTT. Its protein product is CSARVRVDSNTQYF.

The genes are TRBV20-1 and TRBJ1-1, with D uncertain. CDR3 length: 13 residues. Trimming pared 0 bases from V and 0 bases from J, leaving 5 bases between. CDR1 is DFQATT and CDR2 is SNEGSKA in the germline V gene (reference sequence). CDR3 DNA: TGCAGTGCTAGAGACGCCTTGAACACTGAAGCTTTCTTT. Translated: CSARDALNTEAFF.

This clonotype was detected many times. J is TRBJ2-5 and V is TRBV7-2; a possible D gene is TRBD2 (6 bases). The CDR3 runs to 14 residues. V lost 0 bases to trimming and J lost 5 bases, with 10 bases between them. Per germline, CDR1 SGHTA and CDR2 FQGNSA. DNA for the CDR3: TGTGCCAGCAGCTTAGCCGGGGGATCGGAGACCCAGTACTTC. It yields the protein CASSLAGGSETQYF.

V and J are TRBV12-3 or TRBV12-4 and TRBJ2-5; 8 nucleotides match TRBD1. The better agreement between TRBJ2-1 and the DNA end casts doubt on the J call. The CDR3 is 15 amino acids. The CDR3 sequence: CASSSSGRGLGEQFF. For the CDR3, the DNA is TGTGCCAGCAGTTCCTCTGGCAGGGGGCTCGGTGAGCAGTTCTTC.

V gene TRBV6-1 combines with J gene TRBJ2-5; 9 bases are shared with TRBD1. The CDR3 is made up of 13 amino acids. V lost 5 bases, J lost 4 bases, and 2 bases stayed unmatched. Germline V lookup: CDR1 MNHNS, CDR2 SASEGT. In DNA, the CDR3 is TGTGCCAGCAGTCGGACAGGGGCAGAGACCCAGTACTTC. Amino acid sequence: CASSRTGAETQYF.